The 32 T cell receptor beta chains given below trace back to one sample, sequenced in a study of vaccination and CD4 T cells after COVID-19. Their target antigens are unknown. This sample's treatment: approximately 9-day PBMC culture with coronavirus spike peptide pools or control peptides (ViraFEST assay). An Oncomine TCR Beta short-read assay was used to sequence the DNA from cultured CD4+ T cells. MiXCR, run by TCRdb on the PCR reads, gives a single entry per CDR3 protein. The table records some 14,000 distinct CDR3 sequences, 55% to 80% of them present only once. Sequenced material: CD4+ T cells from blood, cultured in vitro. These receptors were obtained from a human donor who had recovered from COVID-19.

This chain connects TRBV20-1 to TRBJ2-7; tentatively, D is TRBD1 (5 bases). The CDR3 extends over 14 amino acids. The V gene's germline CDR1 is DFQATT and CDR2 SNEGSKA (reference sequence). Trimming removed 0 bases at V and 4 bases at J, with 13 bases between. In nucleotides, the CDR3 is TGCAGTGCTAGAGATAGGGCCAGGGCGTACGAGCAGTACTTC. Its protein product is CSARDRARAYEQYF.

The chain combines TRBV7-2 with TRBJ1-1; D may be TRBD1 (5 bases). The length of the CDR3 is 11 residues. The ends were cut back, 3 bases at V and 8 bases at J, with 7 bases in the middle. Germline lookup yields CDR1 SGHTA and CDR2 FQGNSA. DNA for the CDR3: TGTGCCAGCAGCTTCCAGGGAGAAGCTTTCTTT. Protein product: CASSFQGEAFF. Looking up the rest from reference TRBV7-2 and TRBJ1-1 gives the full variable domain: GAGVSQSPSNKVTEKGKDVELRCDPISGHTALYWYRQSLGQGLEFLIYFQGNSAPDKSGLPSDRFSAERTGGSVSTLTIQRTQQEDSAVYLCASSFQGEAFFGQGTRLTVV.

V is TRBV20-1 and J is TRBJ1-2, with D tentatively TRBD1 (5 bases). CDR3 size: 14 residues. Germline V CDR1 and CDR2: DFQATT, SNEGSKA (reference sequence). The ends were cut back, 5 bases at V and 8 bases at J, with 21 bases in the middle. The CDR3 protein is CSAPTGGAVSGYTF. The CDR3 nucleotides are TGCAGTGCTCCAACCGGAGGGGCAGTGAGCGGCTACACCTTC.

This clonotype was counted between two and nine times. V gene TRBV6-1 combines with J gene TRBJ1-6; D uncertain. V lost 1 base to trimming and J lost 7 bases, with 5 bases between them. CDR1 is MNHNS, CDR2 SASEGT, per germline. The CDR3 contains 13 residues. CDR3 sequence (DNA): TGTGCCAGCAGTGAAGTCGGAAATTCACCCCTCCACTTT. Amino acids: CASSEVGNSPLHF.

A few counts support this clonotype. The chain links TRBV7-2 to TRBJ1-2, with 7 bases identical to TRBD1. Germline values: CDR1 SGHTA, CDR2 FQGNSA. Trimming took 5 bases from V and 3 from J; bases not matched to a gene: 6. The CDR3 is 14 amino acids. In DNA, the CDR3 is TGTGCCAGCAGCGCCCTCAGGGGGGACTATGGCTACACCTTC. Protein product: CASSALRGDYGYTF.

This clonotype was seen only a few times. V gene TRBV12-3 or TRBV12-4 combines with J gene TRBJ2-2; D uncertain. The V gene lost 0 bases and the J gene lost 7 bases, with 6 bases spanning the gap. The CDR3 consists of 13 residues. This chain's CDR3 is CASSLAVGGELFF. CDR3 bases: TGTGCCAGCAGTTTAGCAGTGGGCGGGGAGCTGTTTTTT.

The V and J genes are TRBV7-2 and TRBJ1-5, with 10 bases that match TRBD1. This CDR3 contains 15 residues. CDR1 is SGHTA and CDR2 is FQGNSA in the germline V gene. V lost 3 bases and J lost 7; bases outside the gene matches: 6. In DNA form, the CDR3 reads TGTGCCAGCAGCTTTCAGACAGGGGGCCGGCAGCCCCAGCATTTT. Protein sequence: CASSFQTGGRQPQHF.

CDR3 sequence: CSARDYRIGNTIYF. The CDR3 bases are TGCAGTGCTAGAGATTACAGGATTGGAAACACCATATATTTT. The chain carries TRBV20-1 and TRBJ1-3; tentatively, D is TRBD1 (5 bases). The germline V and J ends were trimmed by 0 bases and 3 bases, with 9 bases remaining between them. Per germline, CDR1 DFQATT and CDR2 SNEGSKA (reference sequence). This CDR3 comprises 14 residues.

The chain recombines TRBV15 with TRBJ1-1; a possible D gene is TRBD1 (6 bases). CDR1 is LNHNV and CDR2 is YYDKDF in the germline V gene (reference sequence). Trimming took 7 bases from V and 1 from J, leaving 22 bases between them. The CDR3 extends over 17 amino acids. The CDR3 nucleotides read TGTGCCACCACCAGGACCGGGGGGGCCCGGACGAACACTGAAGCTTTCTTT. Translated: CATTRTGGARTNTEAFF.

The V call is TRBV27, the J call TRBJ2-3, with a weak D call TRBD2 (6 bases). The CDR3 contains 16 residues. The germline V and J ends were trimmed by 6 bases and 0 bases, with 16 bases remaining between them. Germline CDR1 reads MNHEY; CDR2 reads SMNVEV (reference sequence). CDR3 loop: CASSPGGSRSTDTQYF. The CDR3 DNA is TGTGCCAGCAGCCCAGGAGGGAGTCGGAGCACAGATACGCAGTATTTT.

The V call is TRBV2, the J call TRBJ1-2, with TRBD1 identical over 8 bases. Germline V gene lookup returns CDR1 SNHLY and CDR2 FYNNEI. The CDR3 has 15 residues. V trimming: 6 bases; J trimming: 3 bases; junction bases outside the gene matches: 9. CDR3 sequence: CASREWAGGDYGYTF. The CDR3 nucleotides read TGTGCCAGCAGAGAGTGGGCAGGGGGCGACTATGGCTACACCTTC. The full variable domain, completed using reference TRBV2 and TRBJ1-2, is EPEVTQTPSHQVTQMGQEVILRCVPISNHLYFYWYRQILGQKVEFLVSFYNNEISEKSEIFDDQFSVERPDGSNFTLKIRSTKLEDSAMYFCASREWAGGDYGYTFGSGTRLTVV.

The chain recombines TRBV20-1 with TRBJ1-4, with 12 positions matching TRBD1. Germline-derived CDR1 and CDR2 are DFQATT and SNEGSKA (reference sequence). The length of the CDR3 is 16 residues. V shed 6 bases, J shed 2 bases, and the junction held 7 bases outside the gene matches. CDR3 region: CSAMGQGAATNEKLFF. The CDR3 coding sequence is TGCAGTGCCATGGGACAGGGGGCCGCGACTAATGAAAAACTGTTTTTT.

The V call is TRBV6-4, the J call TRBJ2-1; D is possibly TRBD1 (5 bases). The CDR3 totals 15 residues. CDR1 is MRHNA and CDR2 is SNTAGT in the germline V gene. Trimming stripped 3 bases from V and 4 bases from J, with 13 bases between. CDR3 sequence (DNA): TGTGCCAGCAGTGAATGGGGTTCAGGGTACAATGAGCAGTTCTTC. It yields the protein CASSEWGSGYNEQFF.

This chain links TRBV7-2 with TRBJ2-7, with unresolved D. Trimming stripped 3 bases from V and 3 bases from J, with 15 bases between. The CDR3 extends over 15 amino acids. CDR1 is SGHTA and CDR2 is FQGNSA in the germline V gene. The CDR3 loop is CASSFDSQTSYEQYF. CDR3 nucleotides: TGTGCCAGCAGCTTCGACTCACAGACGAGCTACGAGCAGTACTTC.

In its sample, this clonotype was seen a few times. The rearrangement links TRBV20-1 to TRBJ1-5; TRBD1 is a possible D gene (5 bases). Germline V lookup: CDR1 DFQATT, CDR2 SNEGSKA (reference sequence). Between the trimmed V and J ends, which lost 0 bases and 4 bases, there was a span of 22 bases. The CDR3 is 18 amino acids. The CDR3 protein is CSARDRWEGARGNQPQHF. As DNA, the CDR3 is TGCAGTGCTAGAGATCGTTGGGAAGGGGCGCGGGGGAATCAGCCCCAGCATTTT.

The CDR3 region is CASSSGWTEAFF. Written as DNA, the CDR3 is TGTGCCAGCAGCTCCGGGTGGACTGAAGCTTTCTTT. V usage is TRBV7-2 and J usage is TRBJ1-1; D uncertain. Per the germline V gene, CDR1 is SGHTA and CDR2 is FQGNSA. V was shortened by 4 bases and J by 5 bases, with 8 bases between the two germline ends. The CDR3 has 12 residues. The full variable domain, in which reference TRBV7-2 and TRBJ1-1 provide the parts outside the CDR3, is GAGVSQSPSNKVTEKGKDVELRCDPISGHTALYWYRQSLGQGLEFLIYFQGNSAPDKSGLPSDRFSAERTGGSVSTLTIQRTQQEDSAVYLCASSSGWTEAFFGQGTRLTVV.

This clonotype was observed a few times. V is TRBV2 and J is TRBJ2-3; TRBD1 aligns across 8 bases. With 3 bases clipped from V and 3 bases from J, the junction kept 2 bases outside the gene matches. Per germline, CDR1 SNHLY and CDR2 FYNNEI. This CDR3 has 14 residues. The CDR3 is CASSEDRVTDTQYF. The CDR3 DNA reads TGTGCCAGCAGTGAGGACAGGGTAACAGATACGCAGTATTTT. Drawing the rest from reference TRBV2 and TRBJ2-3, the complete variable domain is EPEVTQTPSHQVTQMGQEVILRCVPISNHLYFYWYRQILGQKVEFLVSFYNNEISEKSEIFDDQFSVERPDGSNFTLKIRSTKLEDSAMYFCASSEDRVTDTQYFGPGTRLTVL.

Here the CDR3 reads CAWRRRRDTGELFF. DNA for the CDR3: TGTGCCTGGAGGCGGCGCAGGGATACCGGGGAGCTGTTTTTT. The chain joins TRBV30 to TRBJ2-2, with a tentative D call TRBD1 (5 bases). Per germline, CDR1 GTSNPN and CDR2 SVGIG (reference sequence). CDR3 length: 14 amino acids. Trimming removed 3 bases from V and 5 bases from J, with 13 bases in between.

CDR3 sequence: CATSDLRSRTGSGSTDTQYF. Here the CDR3 DNA reads TGTGCCACCAGTGATTTGCGATCCCGTACCGGTAGCGGGAGCACAGATACGCAGTATTTT. V gene TRBV24-1 combines with J gene TRBJ2-3; 7 nucleotides agree with TRBD2. This CDR3 contains 20 residues. Losses at the gene ends were 0 bases for V and 0 bases for J; bases not matched to a gene: 14. The germline V gene has CDR1 KGHDR and CDR2 SFDVKD.

The J gene is TRBJ1-1, the V gene TRBV11-1; D may be TRBD1 (5 bases). The CDR3 consists of 15 residues. With 5 bases removed from V and 7 bases from J, the gap between germline ends came to 20 bases. Germline lookup yields CDR1 SGHAT and CDR2 FQDESV (reference sequence). The CDR3 DNA sequence: TGTGCCAGCAGCCCTAGGTCCAGGGATCGGGGTGAAGCTTTCTTT. Its translation is CASSPRSRDRGEAFF.

The V gene is TRBV27, the J gene TRBJ2-5, with a weak D call TRBD2 (5 bases). The CDR3 consists of 13 residues. The V end lost 3 bases, the J end lost 5 bases, and 10 bases lay between the germline ends. Germline CDR1 reads MNHEY; CDR2 reads SMNVEV (reference sequence). CDR3 sequence: CASSFRKRETQYF. Here the CDR3 DNA reads TGTGCCAGCAGTTTTCGAAAGCGGGAGACCCAGTACTTC.

The V and J genes are TRBV5-1 and TRBJ2-5, with 8 bases matching TRBD2. The V gene's germline CDR1 is SGHRS and CDR2 YFSETQ. Germline trimming cut 5 bases from V and 5 bases from J; bases unmatched to any gene: 17. This CDR3 contains 17 residues. The CDR3 DNA follows: TGCGCCAGCAGACCCGGACGGGGGGGGGAGCGGTGGGAGACCCAGTACTTC. This codes for CASRPGRGGERWETQYF.

This chain joins TRBV5-8 and TRBJ1-5, with D perhaps matching TRBD1 (5 bases). CDR1 and CDR2 from the germline V gene are SGHTS and YDEGEE. The CDR3 runs 16 residues. V was cut by 0 bases and J by 2 bases, with 12 bases left in between. CDR3 amino acids: CASSLAWGGGNQPQHF. For the CDR3, the DNA is TGTGCCAGCAGCTTGGCATGGGGGGGTGGCAATCAGCCCCAGCATTTT.

The gene calls are TRBV4-3 and TRBJ1-1, with 8 bases lining up with TRBD1. The CDR3 contains 16 residues. CDR1 and CDR2 (germline): LGHNA, YSLEER. V lost 2 bases, J lost 1 base, and 6 bases stayed unmatched. In DNA form, the CDR3 reads TGCGCCAGCAGCCAACTTCCCGGACAGGGGAACACTGAAGCTTTCTTT. Translated, it gives CASSQLPGQGNTEAFF.

The chain carries TRBV30 and TRBJ2-7; D is possibly TRBD1 (5 bases). CDR1 and CDR2 (germline): GTSNPN, SVGIG (reference sequence). Trimming left V 1 base short and J 3 bases short, with 22 bases between. This CDR3 has 17 amino acids. The CDR3 here is CAWSGLNRGRPIYEQYF. Here the CDR3 DNA reads TGTGCCTGGAGTGGCCTTAATAGGGGCCGACCCATCTACGAGCAGTACTTC.

The chain employs TRBV23-1 and TRBJ1-1; D gene unclear. TRBV23-1 counts as an open reading frame of uncertain function. The CDR3 consists of 18 residues. Trimming took off 6 bases at V and 2 bases at J, with 25 bases between the two ends. This CDR3 is CASSQPLRTERSNTEAFF. The CDR3 nucleotides are TGCGCCAGCAGCCAACCCCTTCGGACGGAGCGGAGTAACACTGAAGCTTTCTTT.

The chain links TRBV5-4 to TRBJ2-3; D gene unclear. V lost 1 base to trimming and J lost 6 bases, with 18 bases between them. The CDR3 sequence is 16 residues long. Germline V gene data show CDR1 as SGHNT and CDR2 as YYREEE (reference sequence). CDR3 amino acids: CASSLTQDLNSDTQYF. The CDR3 nucleotides read TGTGCCAGCAGCTTGACCCAGGACCTTAACTCCGATACGCAGTATTTT.

This chain uses TRBV30 with TRBJ2-2; D gene ambiguous. Germline CDR1 is GTSNPN and CDR2 is SVGIG (reference sequence). The germline V and J ends were trimmed by 0 bases and 5 bases, with 7 bases remaining between them. This CDR3 is 13 amino acids long. CDR3 DNA sequence: TGTGCCTGGAGTGTAAAGGGAACCGGGGAGCTGTTTTTT. It yields the protein CAWSVKGTGELFF.

The chain recombines TRBV27 with TRBJ2-7; 7 bases are shared with TRBD1. V dropped 0 bases and J dropped 1; count of bases not matched to a gene: 0. The germline V gene encodes CDR1 MNHEY and CDR2 SMNVEV (reference sequence). The CDR3 covers 14 residues. Here the CDR3 reads CASSLSGQSYEQYF. CDR3 nucleotides: TGTGCCAGCAGTTTATCGGGACAGTCCTACGAGCAGTACTTC.

This clonotype is a singleton in its sample. V is TRBV9 and J is TRBJ1-1; D ambiguous. Germline assignment: CDR1 SGDLS and CDR2 YYNGEE. V shed 0 bases and J shed 0 bases, with 9 bases lying between them. The CDR3 extends over 15 amino acids. The CDR3 DNA sequence: TGTGCCAGCAGCGTAGTCCCGGGGTTGAACACTGAAGCTTTCTTT. It is translated as CASSVVPGLNTEAFF.

This clonotype was detected a few times. The chain employs TRBV7-9 and TRBJ2-5; D possibly corresponds to TRBD2 (6 bases). This CDR3 region has 18 residues. Germline V gene lookup returns CDR1 SEHNR and CDR2 FQNEAQ (reference sequence). V was clipped by 2 bases and J by 1 base, with 20 bases between them. The CDR3 DNA is TGTGCCAGCAGCTTACGGTGGTCGACGGGACTGACCCAAGAGACCCAGTACTTC. This translates into CASSLRWSTGLTQETQYF.

CDR3 in amino acids: CATSSAGGPDEQFF. In DNA form, the CDR3 reads TGTGCCACCAGTTCGGCGGGAGGGCCTGATGAGCAGTTCTTC. J is TRBJ2-1 and V is TRBV24-1, with 9 bases aligning to TRBD2. The length of the CDR3 is 14 residues. Per germline, CDR1 KGHDR and CDR2 SFDVKD. The V and J ends lost 6 bases and 8 bases, in that order; junction bases with no gene match: 7.